The 17 T cell receptor beta chains in this list originate from one sample, sequenced in a study of blood T cell repertoires in COVID-19. Data came from immunoSEQ multiplex PCR; TCRdb stores just in-frame clones and leaves some out. Of approximately 85,000 clones in the sample, about 81% are singletons; the top ten hold 10% to 15%. Sequenced sample: peripheral blood. The source of these receptors is a human donor in a cohort sampled during active COVID-19.

V gene TRBV6-1 combines with J gene TRBJ1-4; TRBD1 is a possible D gene (5 bases). The germline V gene encodes CDR1 MNHNS and CDR2 SASEGT. The CDR3 extends over 17 amino acids. Trimming stripped 3 bases from V and 5 bases from J, with 19 bases between. The chain's CDR3 is CASSDITGLISNEKLFF. The CDR3 nucleotides are TGTGCCAGCAGTGACATAACGGGACTGATCTCAAATGAAAAACTGTTTTTT.

The chain joins TRBV7-9 to TRBJ1-2; 11 nucleotides match TRBD1. The germline V gene has CDR1 SEHNR and CDR2 FQNEAQ (reference sequence). The CDR3 totals 17 residues. The V gene end was trimmed by 5 bases and the J gene end by 3 bases; junction bases not matched to a gene: 11. CDR3 loop: CASSPTLGQGVDYGYTF. The CDR3 DNA follows: TGTGCCAGCAGCCCTACTTTGGGACAGGGGGTGGACTATGGCTACACCTTC.

The V gene is TRBV28, the J gene TRBJ2-2; D is perhaps TRBD1 (5 bases). There are 12 residues in the CDR3. CDR1 and CDR2 from the germline V gene are MDHEN and SYDVKM. Between the trimmed V and J ends, which lost 5 bases and 9 bases, there was a span of 10 bases. This CDR3 reads CASSKDIRELFF. The DNA for the CDR3 is TGTGCCAGCAGTAAGGACATCCGGGAGCTGTTTTTT.

This sequence joins TRBV9 and TRBJ2-6, with D possibly TRBD1 on 6 matching bases. The CDR3 totals 16 residues. In germline, CDR1 is SGDLS, CDR2 YYNGEE. V was pared by 4 bases and J by 1 base, with 12 bases between. DNA of the CDR3: TGTGCCAGCAGCCCACAGGGTACGTCTGGGGCCAACGTCCTGACTTTC. Protein product: CASSPQGTSGANVLTF.

The chain joins TRBV6-4 to TRBJ2-1; tentative D call: TRBD1 (5 bases). The CDR3 totals 15 residues. The germline gives CDR1 MRHNA, CDR2 SNTAGT. V gave up 3 bases and J gave up 10 bases, with 19 bases separating them. CDR3 loop: CASSEIAGYRGEQFF. In nucleotides, the CDR3 is TGTGCCAGCAGTGAGATCGCAGGGTATCGAGGAGAGCAGTTCTTC.

The rearrangement joins TRBV5-1 to TRBJ1-1; no clear D. The germline V and J ends were trimmed by 4 bases and 3 bases, with 10 bases remaining between them. Germline-derived CDR1 and CDR2 are SGHRS and YFSETQ. CDR3 length: 13 residues. Here the CDR3 DNA reads TGCGCCAGCAGCCACAGTGGTTACACTGAAGCTTTCTTT. It encodes CASSHSGYTEAFF.

The rearrangement uses TRBV6-5 and TRBJ1-2, with a tentative D call TRBD1 (6 bases). Germline V lookup: CDR1 MNHEY, CDR2 SVGAGI. The CDR3 totals 16 residues. Trimming took 0 bases from V and 8 from J, leaving 19 bases between them. CDR3 DNA sequence: TGTGCCAGCAGTTACTCTCGAGGGGGGGCTACTGGAGGCTACACCTTC. Amino acids: CASSYSRGGATGGYTF.

The chain uses TRBV2 and TRBJ1-3, with 7 bases lining up with TRBD1. J was trimmed by 0 bases and V by 11 bases; bases with no gene match: 13. Germline V CDR1 and CDR2: SNHLY, FYNNEI. The CDR3 length is 16 residues. The CDR3 reads CAGRTGQAYSGNTIYF. CDR3 sequence (DNA): TGTGCCGGCCGAACCGGACAGGCCTACTCTGGAAACACCATATATTTT.

The chain employs TRBV11-2 and TRBJ2-3; 8 nucleotides align to TRBD2. CDR3 length: 16 residues. The germline gives CDR1 SGHAT, CDR2 FQNNGV. The V and J ends lost 5 bases and 3 bases, in that order; junction bases with no gene match: 10. Here the CDR3 DNA reads TGTGCCAGCAGCCCGCCTCGCCGGGGGGGAACAGATACGCAGTATTTT. Translated: CASSPPRRGGTDTQYF.

This sequence joins TRBV7-9 and TRBJ1-2; TRBD1 is a possible D gene (6 bases). V lost 4 bases and J 5 bases, leaving 17 bases between the germline ends. This CDR3 is built from 15 residues. Germline V CDR1 and CDR2: SEHNR, FQNEAQ (reference sequence). The CDR3 region is CASSSPDRTEYGYTF. The DNA of the CDR3 is TGTGCCAGCAGCTCTCCAGACAGGACCGAATATGGCTACACCTTC.

The genes are TRBV4-2 and TRBJ2-7; 8 nucleotides match TRBD2. From germline, CDR1 is LGHNA and CDR2 YNFKEQ. This CDR3 is built from 17 residues. Trimming cost V 4 bases and J 5 bases; bases outside gene matches: 16. Here the CDR3 reads CASSRGRGSGNHHEQYF. The CDR3 region has the DNA TGTGCCAGCAGCCGCGGACGGGGTAGCGGGAATCATCACGAGCAGTACTTC.

The V and J genes are TRBV7-2 and TRBJ2-1; D is unresolved. V was cut by 1 base and J by 1 base, with 5 bases left in between. The CDR3 length is 14 residues. In germline, CDR1 is SGHTA, CDR2 FQGNSA. The chain's CDR3 is CASSLGPSYNEQFF. The CDR3 DNA reads as TGTGCCAGCAGCTTAGGTCCATCCTACAATGAGCAGTTCTTC.

This clone showed up just a few times. This chain connects TRBV19 to TRBJ1-6; D unresolved. CDR1 and CDR2 from the germline V gene are LNHDA and SQIVND (reference sequence). Trimming took off 4 bases at V and 7 bases at J, with 11 bases between the two ends. This CDR3 is 14 amino acids long. CDR3 sequence (DNA): TGTGCCAGTAGTAAGGTCCAGAGGAATTCACCCCTCCACTTT. This encodes CASSKVQRNSPLHF.

The chain uses TRBV24-1 and TRBJ2-1; maybe TRBD2 (5 bases). Deletions cut 4 bases from V and 3 bases from J, with 9 bases between. This CDR3 has 14 amino acids. CDR1 is KGHDR, CDR2 SFDVKD, per germline. The CDR3 protein is CATSDWTVYNEQFF. The CDR3 DNA reads as TGTGCCACCAGTGACTGGACTGTCTACAATGAGCAGTTCTTC.

The chain couples TRBV7-2 to TRBJ1-3; TRBD1 matches at 9 bases. Trimming cost V 2 bases and J 4 bases; bases outside gene matches: 12. Germline V gene sequence: CDR1 SGHTA, CDR2 FQGNSA. This CDR3 is 18 amino acids long. The CDR3 loop reads CASSLLTGGESPGNTIYF. In nucleotides, the CDR3 is TGTGCCAGCAGCTTATTAACAGGGGGCGAATCTCCAGGAAACACCATATATTTT.

The chain has TRBV19 and TRBJ2-4, with D possibly being TRBD1 (6 bases). The CDR3 sequence is 14 residues long. The germline V gene has CDR1 LNHDA and CDR2 SQIVND (reference sequence). V gave up 6 bases and J gave up 2 bases, with 11 bases separating them. CDR3 in DNA: TGTGCCAGTAGCCCCACAGGGACCAAAAACATTCAGTACTTC. Protein sequence: CASSPTGTKNIQYF.

The sample holds one count of this clone. This chain connects TRBV5-6 to TRBJ2-2; D unclear. V lost 0 bases, J lost 0 bases, and 9 bases lay in between. Germline V gene data show CDR1 as SGHDT and CDR2 as YYEEEE. The CDR3 is 16 residues long. The CDR3 DNA reads TGTGCCAGCAGCTTGGGGCACCTCGCGAACACCGGGGAGCTGTTTTTT. The encoded protein is CASSLGHLANTGELFF. The complete variable domain, with remaining parts taken from reference TRBV5-6 and TRBJ2-2, reads DAGVTQSPTHLIKTRGQQVTLRCSPKSGHDTVSWYQQALGQGPQFIFQYYEEEERQRGNFPDRFSGHQFPNYSSELNVNALLLGDSALYLCASSLGHLANTGELFFGEGSRLTVL.